This entry lists 5 T cell receptor beta chains sequenced from one sample in a study of blood T cell repertoires in COVID-19. Using immunoSEQ multiplex PCR, the repertoire was profiled, and TCRdb retains in-frame clones only, with some absent. The sample shows some 220,000 clones, over 90% of them seen only once. The sample was peripheral blood. The receptors shown here come from a man aged 25 to 45 with COVID-19, enrolled during active disease.

The chain recombines TRBV11-3 with TRBJ2-2, with D tentatively TRBD1 (6 bases). Germline-derived CDR1 and CDR2 are SGHNT and YENEEA. V was pared by 4 bases and J by 4 bases, with 13 bases between. CDR3 length equals 15 residues. CDR3 coding DNA: TGTGCCAGCAGCTCCCATGGGGGCAGCACCGGGGAGCTGTTTTTT. Translating gives CASSSHGGSTGELFF.

Points on this clone: The sample has other DNA sequences that encode this CDR3 too. CDR3 amino acids: CAWSRTGVTEAFF. CDR3 coding DNA: TGTGCCTGGAGCCGGACAGGGGTTACTGAAGCTTTCTTT. The chain has TRBV30 and TRBJ1-1; 9 bases line up with TRBD1. CDR3 length equals 13 residues. Trimming cost V 3 bases and J 5 bases; bases outside gene matches: 4. Germline-derived CDR1 and CDR2 are GTSNPN and SVGIG (reference sequence).

The V and J genes are TRBV14 and TRBJ1-2; D perhaps matches TRBD1 (6 bases). Germline V lookup: CDR1 SGHDN, CDR2 FVKESK. The CDR3 runs to 16 residues. With 1 base removed from V and 1 base from J, the gap between germline ends came to 13 bases. The CDR3 loop is CASSQGGQPLNYGYTF. Here the CDR3 DNA reads TGTGCCAGCAGCCAAGGTGGACAGCCTCTTAACTATGGCTACACCTTC.

V is TRBV9 and J is TRBJ2-1; tentatively, D is TRBD1 (5 bases). The CDR3 consists of 15 residues. Germline-derived CDR1 and CDR2 are SGDLS and YYNGEE. The V gene lost 0 bases and the J gene lost 6 bases, with 13 bases spanning the gap. CDR3 in DNA: TGTGCCAGCAGCGTAGCAGGGCTCCCAAGCAATGAGCAGTTCTTC. Its translation: CASSVAGLPSNEQFF. Full variable domain (rest looked up from reference TRBV9 and TRBJ2-1): DSGVTQTPKHLITATGQRVTLRCSPRSGDLSVYWYQQSLDQGLQFLIQYYNGEERAKGNILERFSAQQFPDLHSELNLSSLELGDSALYFCASSVAGLPSNEQFFGPGTRLTVL.

J is TRBJ2-5 and V is TRBV11-2, with D unresolved. Germline CDR1 reads SGHAT; CDR2 reads FQNNGV. Trimming cost V 1 base and J 2 bases, with 5 bases left between them. The CDR3 contains 13 residues. The CDR3 region has the DNA TGTGCCAGCAGCTTAGTTAGACAAGAGACCCAGTACTTC. This encodes CASSLVRQETQYF.